These 7 T cell receptor beta chains came from one sample sequenced in a study of identical twins. Using its own MiXCR run on the 5' RACE reads, TCRdb lists one record per CDR3 protein. The data contain approximately 890,000 distinct CDR3 sequences, more than 9% of them singletons. These data also formed part of another study, on yellow fever vaccine responses in identical twins.

The sample was PBMCs. These receptors were taken from a woman aged 18-29 years in good health.

This clonotype appeared a few times. This chain connects TRBV20-1 to TRBJ2-4, with D hard to call. This CDR3 region has 15 residues. V was pared by 3 bases and J by 3 bases, with 15 bases between. The germline CDR1 and CDR2 sequences are DFQATT and SNEGSKA (reference sequence). The CDR3 here is CSASGYLGLKNIQYF. The CDR3 bases are TGCAGTGCTAGTGGGTATTTGGGTCTCAAAAACATTCAGTACTTC.

As for this clonotype: Possible read error: a much larger clone is one base away. This sequence joins TRBV3-1 and TRBJ2-3, with D unclear. The germline V gene has CDR1 LGHDT and CDR2 YNNKEL (reference sequence). The CDR3 spans 12 residues. The CDR3 region has the DNA TGTGCCAGCGGCCAAGTCCCCACCCATCAGTATTTT. Its translation is CASGQVPTHQYF.

This clonotype showed up many times. The rearrangement uses TRBV12-3 or TRBV12-4 and TRBJ1-5; D call uncertain. Trimming removed 1 base from V and 6 bases from J, with 4 bases in between. This CDR3 region has 12 residues. The CDR3 DNA is TGTGCCAGCAGTTTAGATATTCAGCCCCAGCATTTT. This encodes CASSLDIQPQHF.

This clonotype was observed at least ten times. Here the CDR3 reads CATSRDRPDNEKLFF. The CDR3 DNA follows: TGTGCCACCAGCAGAGATCGTCCGGATAATGAAAAACTGTTTTTT. The chain has TRBV15 and TRBJ1-4; D is uncertain. Trimming removed 0 bases from V and 4 bases from J, with 9 bases in between. Germline CDR1 is LNHNV and CDR2 is YYDKDF (reference sequence). CDR3 size: 15 residues.

This clonotype appeared a single time. The chain links TRBV7-6 to TRBJ2-1; D is possibly TRBD1 or TRBD2 (5 bases each). Trimming cost V 7 bases and J 3 bases, with 16 bases left between them. The CDR3 contains 15 residues. Germline V CDR1 and CDR2: SGHVS, FNYEAQ. As DNA, the CDR3 is TGTGCCAGCACAGGCCTAAGCGGACACTACAATGAGCAGTTCTTC. It is translated as CASTGLSGHYNEQFF. Full variable domain (rest looked up from reference TRBV7-6 and TRBJ2-1): GAGVSQSPRYKVTKRGQDVALRCDPISGHVSLYWYRQALGQGPEFLTYFNYEAQQDKSGLPNDRFSAERPEGSISTLTIQRTEQRDSAMYRCASTGLSGHYNEQFFGPGTRLTVL.

The V call is TRBV27, the J call TRBJ2-1; no firm D call. Trimming removed 8 bases at V and 4 bases at J, with 27 bases between. Per the germline V gene, CDR1 is MNHEY and CDR2 is SMNVEV (reference sequence). There are 18 residues in the CDR3. The CDR3 bases are TGTGCCAGCGCATCAAGCTTCCGACCGTTAAGCTCTTACAATGAGCAGTTCTTC. Translated: CASASSFRPLSSYNEQFF.

The chain joins TRBV6-2 or TRBV6-3 to TRBJ2-4, with D possibly being TRBD1 (5 bases). Trimming pared 2 bases from V and 0 bases from J, leaving 11 bases between. CDR3 length: 16 amino acids. Germline loops: CDR1 MNHEY, CDR2 SVGEGT. The CDR3 DNA reads as TGTGCCAGCAGTTACAGGGGTCCTGAAGCCAAAAACATTCAGTACTTC. The encoded protein is CASSYRGPEAKNIQYF.